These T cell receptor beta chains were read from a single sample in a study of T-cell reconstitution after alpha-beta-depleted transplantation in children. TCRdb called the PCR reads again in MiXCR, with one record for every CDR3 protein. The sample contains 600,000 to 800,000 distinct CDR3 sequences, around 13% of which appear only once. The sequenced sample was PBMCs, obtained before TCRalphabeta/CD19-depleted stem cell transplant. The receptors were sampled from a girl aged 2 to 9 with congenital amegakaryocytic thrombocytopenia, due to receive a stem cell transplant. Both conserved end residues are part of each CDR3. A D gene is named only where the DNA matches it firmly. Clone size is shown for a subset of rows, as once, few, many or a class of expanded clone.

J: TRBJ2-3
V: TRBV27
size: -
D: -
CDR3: CASTLGSQTDTQYF
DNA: TGTGCCAGCACCCTGGGGAGCCAGACAGATACGCAGTATTTT

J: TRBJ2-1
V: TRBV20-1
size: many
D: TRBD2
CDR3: CSAMSGESSPNEQFF
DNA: TGCAGTGCTATGAGCGGGGAGTCCTCCCCCAATGAGCAGTTCTTC

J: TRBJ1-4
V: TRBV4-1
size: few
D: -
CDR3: CASSQEDSSFNEKLFF
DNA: TGCGCCAGCAGCCAGGAGGACTCCTCCTTCAATGAAAAACTGTTTTTT

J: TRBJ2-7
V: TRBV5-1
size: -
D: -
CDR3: CAGRLSTEQYF
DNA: TGCGCCGGCAGACTGTCGACTGAGCAGTACTTC

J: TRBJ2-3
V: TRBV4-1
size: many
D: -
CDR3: CASSQDFVDTQYF
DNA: TGCGCCAGCAGCCAAGATTTTGTAGATACGCAGTATTTT

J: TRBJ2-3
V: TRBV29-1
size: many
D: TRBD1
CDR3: CSVDPYRGRDTQYF
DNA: TGCAGCGTTGACCCGTACAGGGGGCGAGATACGCAGTATTTT

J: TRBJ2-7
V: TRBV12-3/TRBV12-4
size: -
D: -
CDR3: CASSWGVAYEQYF
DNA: TGTGCCAGCAGCTGGGGGGTAGCGTACGAGCAGTACTTC

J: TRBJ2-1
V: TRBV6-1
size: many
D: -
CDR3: CASMRGGGRTRLNEQFF
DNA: TGTGCCAGCATGAGGGGTGGGGGGAGAACCCGGCTGAATGAGCAGTTCTTC

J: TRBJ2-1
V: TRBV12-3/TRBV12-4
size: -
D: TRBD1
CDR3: CASSLVRQGVDEQFF
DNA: TGTGCCAGCAGTTTAGTGAGACAGGGGGTAGATGAGCAGTTCTTC

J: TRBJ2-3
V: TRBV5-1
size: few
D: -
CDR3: CASTPDVSTDTQYF
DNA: TGCGCCAGCACCCCGGACGTGAGCACAGATACGCAGTATTTT

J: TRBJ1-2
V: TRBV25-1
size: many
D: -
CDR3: CASSEYGQGIYGYTF
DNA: TGTGCCAGCAGTGAATATGGCCAGGGCATCTATGGCTACACCTTC

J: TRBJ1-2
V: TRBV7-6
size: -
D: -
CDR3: CASSLAGEDDGYTF
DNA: TGTGCCAGCAGCTTAGCAGGGGAGGATGATGGCTACACCTTC

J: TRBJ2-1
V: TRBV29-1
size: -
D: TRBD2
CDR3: CSADGLAGDSQRNEQFF
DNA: TGCAGCGCCGATGGACTAGCGGGAGATTCTCAGAGGAATGAGCAGTTCTTC

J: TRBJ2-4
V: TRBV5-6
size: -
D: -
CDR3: CASSLALGINIQYF
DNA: TGTGCCAGCAGCTTGGCTTTGGGGATAAACATTCAGTACTTC

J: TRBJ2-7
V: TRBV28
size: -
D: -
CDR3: CASRPPSISYEQYF
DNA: TGTGCCAGCCGCCCTCCATCAATCTCCTACGAGCAGTACTTC

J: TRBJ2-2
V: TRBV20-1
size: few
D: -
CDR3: CSALLGRAGELFF
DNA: TGCAGTGCTCTTCTCGGTAGGGCCGGGGAGCTGTTTTTT

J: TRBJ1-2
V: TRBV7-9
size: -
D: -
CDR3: CASSGPRTRGDYGYTF
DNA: TGTGCCAGCAGCGGCCCGCGGACAAGAGGTGACTATGGCTACACCTTC

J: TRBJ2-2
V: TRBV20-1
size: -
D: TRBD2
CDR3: CSAIKRDLTGELFF
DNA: TGCAGTGCTATCAAGCGGGACCTAACGGGGGAGCTGTTTTTT

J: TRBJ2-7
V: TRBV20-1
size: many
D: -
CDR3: CSATPGRLGEQYF
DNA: TGCAGTGCTACTCCCGGGAGATTGGGTGAGCAGTACTTC

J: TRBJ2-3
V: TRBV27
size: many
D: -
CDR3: CASSRQVTDTQYF
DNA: TGTGCCAGCAGTAGACAGGTTACAGATACGCAGTATTTT

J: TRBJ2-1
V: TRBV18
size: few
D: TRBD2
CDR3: CASSQRLAYNEQFF
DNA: TGTGCCAGCTCACAGAGACTAGCTTACAATGAGCAGTTCTTC

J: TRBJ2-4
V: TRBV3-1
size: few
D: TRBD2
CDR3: CASRLLAGGGDKNIQYF
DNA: TGTGCCAGCAGGCTACTAGCGGGAGGAGGAGACAAAAACATTCAGTACTTC

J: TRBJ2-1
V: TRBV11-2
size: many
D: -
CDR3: CASSLVGSGGYNEQFF
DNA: TGTGCCAGCAGCTTAGTGGGGTCAGGTGGTTACAATGAGCAGTTCTTC

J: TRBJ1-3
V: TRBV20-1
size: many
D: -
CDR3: CSASRRILHHSGNTIYF
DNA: TGCAGTGCTAGTCGGCGGATTCTACATCACTCTGGAAACACCATATATTTT

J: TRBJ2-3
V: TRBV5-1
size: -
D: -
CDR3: CASSFHHQDTDTQYF
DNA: TGCGCCAGCAGCTTTCACCACCAGGACACAGATACGCAGTATTTT

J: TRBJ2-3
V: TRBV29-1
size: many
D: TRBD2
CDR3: CSVASGTSSTDTQYF
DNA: TGCAGCGTCGCGAGCGGGACCTCTAGCACAGATACGCAGTATTTT

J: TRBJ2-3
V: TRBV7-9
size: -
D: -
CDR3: CASRKRTEGLDTQYF
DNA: TGTGCCAGCAGGAAGCGGACCGAGGGTTTGGATACGCAGTATTTT

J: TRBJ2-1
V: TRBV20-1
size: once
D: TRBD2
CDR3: CSALTSGDYNNEQFF
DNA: TGCAGTGCTCTAACTAGCGGGGATTACAACAATGAGCAGTTCTTC

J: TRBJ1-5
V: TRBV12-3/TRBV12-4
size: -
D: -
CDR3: CASSSNARDGGEPQHF
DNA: TGTGCCAGCAGTTCGAACGCAAGGGACGGGGGTGAACCCCAGCATTTT

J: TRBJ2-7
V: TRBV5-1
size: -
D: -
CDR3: CASSLGAASLYEQYF
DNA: TGCGCCAGCAGCTTGGGAGCGGCCAGCCTTTACGAGCAGTACTTC

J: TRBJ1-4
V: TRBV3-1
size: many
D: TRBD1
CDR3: CASTEGQNNEKLFF
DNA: TGTGCCAGCACCGAGGGACAGAATAATGAAAAACTGTTTTTT

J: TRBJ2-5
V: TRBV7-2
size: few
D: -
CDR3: CASSLEPSVLETQYF
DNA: TGTGCCAGCAGCTTAGAACCTAGCGTATTAGAGACCCAGTACTTC

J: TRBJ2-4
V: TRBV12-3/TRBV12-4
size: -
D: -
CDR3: CASSFSDKNIQYF
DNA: TGTGCCAGCAGTTTCTCGGACAAAAACATTCAGTACTTC

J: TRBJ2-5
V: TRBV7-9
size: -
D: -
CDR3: CASSLYRQRPYQETQYF
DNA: TGTGCCAGCAGCTTATACCGACAGCGACCGTACCAAGAGACCCAGTACTTC

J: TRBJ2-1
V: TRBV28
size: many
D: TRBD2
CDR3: CASSDGTSSPYNEQFF
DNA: TGTGCCAGCAGTGACGGGACTAGCTCCCCCTACAATGAGCAGTTCTTC

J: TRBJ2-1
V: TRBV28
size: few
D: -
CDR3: CASSGGLGGYNEQFF
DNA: TGTGCCAGCAGTGGGGGGCTAGGGGGTTACAATGAGCAGTTCTTC

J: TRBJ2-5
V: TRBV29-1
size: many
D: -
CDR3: CSVETRGETQYF
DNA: TGCAGCGTTGAGACCCGGGGGGAGACCCAGTACTTC

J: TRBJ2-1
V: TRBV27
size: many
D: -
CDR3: CASNRGAAVDEQFF
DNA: TGTGCCAGCAATCGCGGGGCCGCTGTGGATGAGCAGTTCTTC

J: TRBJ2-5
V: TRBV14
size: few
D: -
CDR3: CASSRGASIETQYF
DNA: TGTGCCAGCAGCCGCGGGGCTAGTATTGAGACCCAGTACTTC

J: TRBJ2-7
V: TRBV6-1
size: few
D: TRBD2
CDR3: CASRRGLAGEYEQYF
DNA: TGTGCCAGCAGGCGGGGACTAGCGGGAGAGTACGAGCAGTACTTC

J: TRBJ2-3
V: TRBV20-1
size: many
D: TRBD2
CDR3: CSARAALAGRGTDTQYF
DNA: TGCAGTGCTAGAGCGGCGCTAGCGGGACGCGGCACAGATACGCAGTATTTT

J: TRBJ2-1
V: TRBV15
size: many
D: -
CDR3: CATSIDRNNEQFF
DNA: TGTGCCACCAGCATTGACAGGAACAATGAGCAGTTCTTC

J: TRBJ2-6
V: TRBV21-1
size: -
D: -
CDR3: CASSNCDRGAPSGANVLTF
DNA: TGTGCCAGCAGCAATTGCGATAGGGGCGCCCCCTCTGGGGCCAACGTCCTGACTTTC

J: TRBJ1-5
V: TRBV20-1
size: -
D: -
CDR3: CSASTDSNQPQHF
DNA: TGCAGTGCTAGTACGGATAGCAATCAGCCCCAGCATTTT

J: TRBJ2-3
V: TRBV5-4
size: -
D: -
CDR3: CASSFREPDTQYF
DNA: TGTGCCAGCAGCTTTCGGGAGCCAGATACGCAGTATTTT

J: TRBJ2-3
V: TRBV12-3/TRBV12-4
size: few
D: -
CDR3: CASSFSAGLVDTQYF
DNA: TGTGCCAGCAGTTTCTCTGCAGGATTGGTAGATACGCAGTATTTT

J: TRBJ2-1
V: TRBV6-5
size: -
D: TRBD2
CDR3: CASSYLGSGSSYNEQFF
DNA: TGTGCCAGCAGTTACTTGGGTAGCGGGAGCTCCTACAATGAGCAGTTCTTC

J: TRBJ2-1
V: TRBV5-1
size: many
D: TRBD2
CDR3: CASSLQTSGTRNEQFF
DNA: TGCGCCAGCAGCTTGCAGACTAGCGGGACTAGGAATGAGCAGTTCTTC

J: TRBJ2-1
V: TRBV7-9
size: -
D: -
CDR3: CASSLIGLEQFF
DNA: TGTGCCAGCAGCTTAATAGGGCTGGAGCAGTTCTTC

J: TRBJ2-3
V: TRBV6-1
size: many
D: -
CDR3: CASTPAMGTDTQYF
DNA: TGTGCCAGCACCCCAGCGATGGGCACAGATACGCAGTATTTT

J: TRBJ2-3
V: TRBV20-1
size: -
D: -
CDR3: CSALDEGTGADTQYF
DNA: TGCAGTGCTCTAGACGAGGGCACTGGGGCAGATACGCAGTATTTT

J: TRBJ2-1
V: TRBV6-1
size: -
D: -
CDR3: CASSGSLSYNEQFF
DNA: TGTGCCAGCAGTGGTTCGCTCTCCTACAATGAGCAGTTCTTC

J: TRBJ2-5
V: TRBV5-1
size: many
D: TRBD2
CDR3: CASSPQEGGQETQYF
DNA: TGCGCCAGCAGCCCACAAGAGGGAGGGCAAGAGACCCAGTACTTC